This is a list of T cell receptor beta chains from one sample in a study of blood T cell repertoires in COVID-19. Method: immunoSEQ multiplex PCR; TCRdb's copy keeps in-frame clones and lacks some. The sample lists approximately 300,000 clones, 75% to 90% occurring once. Source material: peripheral blood. The receptors come from a woman aged 50 to 60 who had recovered from COVID-19. The CDR3 runs from the conserved cysteine through the conserved F or W. D genes are given only for firm matches. Expanded clones get a size class; other rows say once, few or many, or leave the size out.

cdr3_aa: CASSSGQGRWEQFF
cdr3_nt: TGTGCCAGCAGCTCAGGACAGGGGCGTTGGGAGCAGTTCTTC
j_call: TRBJ2-1
v_call: TRBV5-4
clone_size: -
d_call: TRBD1

cdr3_aa: CASSLQWGQGAGANVLTF
cdr3_nt: TGTGCCAGCAGCCTGCAATGGGGACAGGGGGCTGGGGCCAACGTCCTGACTTTC
j_call: TRBJ2-6
v_call: TRBV5-4
clone_size: -
d_call: TRBD1

cdr3_aa: CASSRTDTDTQYF
cdr3_nt: TGTGCTAGCAGCCGGACTGACACAGATACGCAGTATTTT
j_call: TRBJ2-3
v_call: TRBV7-7
clone_size: -
d_call: -

cdr3_aa: CASSEDWRGGYTF
cdr3_nt: TGTGCCAGCAGCGAGGACTGGCGGGGTGGCTACACCTTC
j_call: TRBJ1-2
v_call: TRBV5-6
clone_size: few
d_call: -

cdr3_aa: CASSTGFNYGYTF
cdr3_nt: TGTGCCAGCAGCACAGGTTTTAACTATGGCTACACCTTC
j_call: TRBJ1-2
v_call: TRBV7-2
clone_size: once
d_call: -

cdr3_aa: CATKNTGTGGSQPQHF
cdr3_nt: TGTGCCACCAAAAATACCGGGACAGGGGGCAGTCAGCCCCAGCATTTT
j_call: TRBJ1-5
v_call: TRBV10-3
clone_size: -
d_call: TRBD1

cdr3_aa: CASSEGLAGYNEQFF
cdr3_nt: TGTGCCAGCAGTGAGGGTCTAGCGGGATACAATGAGCAGTTCTTC
j_call: TRBJ2-1
v_call: TRBV2
clone_size: few
d_call: TRBD2

cdr3_aa: CAATGVGASPLHF
cdr3_nt: TGTGCCGCGACAGGGGTAGGTGCTTCACCCCTCCACTTT
j_call: TRBJ1-6
v_call: TRBV10-3
clone_size: -
d_call: TRBD1

cdr3_aa: CASRGGHYEQYF
cdr3_nt: TGTGCCAGCAGGGGCGGGCACTACGAGCAGTACTTC
j_call: TRBJ2-7
v_call: TRBV27
clone_size: -
d_call: -

cdr3_aa: CASSPKAGTGGSPLHF
cdr3_nt: TGCGCCAGCAGCCCGAAAGCGGGGACAGGGGGTTCACCCCTCCACTTT
j_call: TRBJ1-6
v_call: TRBV4-3
clone_size: -
d_call: TRBD1

cdr3_aa: CASSSRDRGRGEQFF
cdr3_nt: TGTGCCAGCAGTTCCCGGGACAGGGGTCGAGGTGAGCAGTTCTTC
j_call: TRBJ2-1
v_call: TRBV27
clone_size: -
d_call: TRBD1

cdr3_aa: CASSLASTGLHSTDTQYF
cdr3_nt: TGTGCTAGCAGCTTAGCCTCGACAGGACTTCATAGCACAGATACGCAGTATTTT
j_call: TRBJ2-3
v_call: TRBV7-7
clone_size: -
d_call: -

cdr3_aa: CASSPHRGIPLHF
cdr3_nt: TGTGCCAGCAGCCCCCACCGGGGGATACCCCTCCACTTT
j_call: TRBJ1-6
v_call: TRBV7-2
clone_size: -
d_call: -

cdr3_aa: CASSPTGRVSEAFF
cdr3_nt: TGTGCCAGCAGCCCTACCGGGAGGGTCTCTGAAGCTTTCTTT
j_call: TRBJ1-1
v_call: TRBV7-2
clone_size: -
d_call: -

cdr3_aa: CASRLQGGYEQYF
cdr3_nt: TGTGCCAGCAGGTTACAGGGAGGCTACGAGCAGTACTTC
j_call: TRBJ2-7
v_call: TRBV28
clone_size: -
d_call: -

cdr3_aa: CAIADREPYEQYF
cdr3_nt: TGTGCCATCGCGGACAGGGAGCCCTACGAGCAGTACTTC
j_call: TRBJ2-7
v_call: TRBV10-3
clone_size: -
d_call: TRBD1

cdr3_aa: CSVAQGRDGYTF
cdr3_nt: TGCAGCGTTGCCCAGGGAAGGGATGGCTACACCTTC
j_call: TRBJ1-2
v_call: TRBV29-1
clone_size: -
d_call: -

cdr3_aa: CAWSRDREGSTF
cdr3_nt: TGTGCCTGGAGCCGGGACAGGGAAGGGTCCACCTTC
j_call: TRBJ1-2
v_call: TRBV30
clone_size: -
d_call: TRBD1

cdr3_aa: CASSVGGGQAYEQYF
cdr3_nt: TGTGCCAGCAGTGTAGGGGGGGGACAGGCCTACGAGCAGTACTTC
j_call: TRBJ2-7
v_call: TRBV9
clone_size: few
d_call: -

cdr3_aa: CASSPERVNYGYTF
cdr3_nt: TGTGCCAGCTCACCCGAGAGGGTAAACTATGGCTACACCTTC
j_call: TRBJ1-2
v_call: TRBV18
clone_size: -
d_call: -

cdr3_aa: CASRLAPGFDTDTQYF
cdr3_nt: TGCGCCAGCAGACTCGCCCCAGGATTCGACACAGATACGCAGTATTTT
j_call: TRBJ2-3
v_call: TRBV4-1
clone_size: -
d_call: -

cdr3_aa: CASSGSVPGGANTGELFF
cdr3_nt: TGTGCCAGCAGTGGCAGTGTCCCTGGGGGCGCGAACACCGGGGAGCTGTTTTTT
j_call: TRBJ2-2
v_call: TRBV6-4
clone_size: -
d_call: -

cdr3_aa: CASSQQNTEAFF
cdr3_nt: TGTGCCAGCAGCCAACAAAACACTGAAGCTTTCTTT
j_call: TRBJ1-1
v_call: TRBV3-1/TRBV3-2
clone_size: -
d_call: -

cdr3_aa: CASTSGQKQYF
cdr3_nt: TGTGCCAGCACCAGCGGACAGAAGCAGTACTTC
j_call: TRBJ2-7
v_call: TRBV12-3/TRBV12-4
clone_size: -
d_call: -

cdr3_aa: CASSASPPGVRETQYF
cdr3_nt: TGTGCCAGCAGCGCGTCACCCCCGGGTGTTAGAGAGACCCAGTACTTC
j_call: TRBJ2-5
v_call: TRBV7-8
clone_size: -
d_call: -

cdr3_aa: CAITPGTGVDTQYF
cdr3_nt: TGTGCCATCACTCCCGGGACAGGGGTGGATACGCAGTATTTT
j_call: TRBJ2-3
v_call: TRBV10-3
clone_size: -
d_call: TRBD1

cdr3_aa: CASTITRDRTVTPTEAFF
cdr3_nt: TGTGCCAGCACCATCACCAGGGACAGAACGGTAACTCCCACTGAAGCTTTCTTT
j_call: TRBJ1-1
v_call: TRBV28
clone_size: -
d_call: TRBD1

cdr3_aa: CASSLSGTGGGYTEAFF
cdr3_nt: TGTGCCAGCAGCCTCTCCGGGACAGGGGGAGGGTACACTGAAGCTTTCTTT
j_call: TRBJ1-1
v_call: TRBV14
clone_size: -
d_call: TRBD1

cdr3_aa: CAWERTGASYEQYF
cdr3_nt: TGTGCCTGGGAAAGGACAGGAGCCTCCTACGAGCAGTACTTC
j_call: TRBJ2-7
v_call: TRBV30
clone_size: -
d_call: TRBD1

cdr3_aa: CASSRRGARGDGYTF
cdr3_nt: TGTGCCAGCAGCCGCCGGGGGGCGAGAGGGGATGGCTACACCTTC
j_call: TRBJ1-2
v_call: TRBV7-9
clone_size: -
d_call: -

cdr3_aa: CASSLGQWSYGYTF
cdr3_nt: TGTGCCAGCAGCTTGGGACAGTGGAGCTATGGCTACACCTTC
j_call: TRBJ1-2
v_call: TRBV5-6
clone_size: -
d_call: -

cdr3_aa: CASSLGVSRGYLYEQYF
cdr3_nt: TGTGCCAGCAGCTTAGGCGTCTCGCGGGGGTATCTCTACGAGCAGTACTTC
j_call: TRBJ2-7
v_call: TRBV7-2
clone_size: many
d_call: TRBD2

cdr3_aa: CASSPLKGNYGYTF
cdr3_nt: TGTGCCAGCAGTCCCTTAAAGGGGAACTATGGCTACACCTTC
j_call: TRBJ1-2
v_call: TRBV6-5
clone_size: -
d_call: -

cdr3_aa: CASSQDGTGQDTEAFF
cdr3_nt: TGTGCCAGCAGCCAAGATGGGACAGGGCAGGACACTGAAGCTTTCTTT
j_call: TRBJ1-1
v_call: TRBV4-2
clone_size: -
d_call: TRBD1

cdr3_aa: CASSLYDGTFSQPQHF
cdr3_nt: TGTGCCAGCAGTTTGTACGACGGGACTTTCTCCCAGCCCCAGCATTTT
j_call: TRBJ1-5
v_call: TRBV28
clone_size: -
d_call: -

cdr3_aa: CASSAGDTEAFF
cdr3_nt: TGTGCCAGCAGTGCGGGGGACACTGAAGCTTTCTTT
j_call: TRBJ1-1
v_call: TRBV28
clone_size: many
d_call: -

cdr3_aa: CASSDSPGPGGGANVLTF
cdr3_nt: TGTGCCAGCAGTGATTCGCCCGGCCCGGGAGGGGGGGCCAACGTCCTGACTTTC
j_call: TRBJ2-6
v_call: TRBV2
clone_size: -
d_call: TRBD2

cdr3_aa: CASRAAANTGELFF
cdr3_nt: TGTGCCAGCAGGGCCGCCGCGAACACCGGGGAGCTGTTTTTT
j_call: TRBJ2-2
v_call: TRBV27
clone_size: -
d_call: -

cdr3_aa: CAWSAGLQANQETQYF
cdr3_nt: TGTGCCTGGAGTGCTGGGCTGCAGGCCAACCAAGAGACCCAGTACTTC
j_call: TRBJ2-5
v_call: TRBV30
clone_size: -
d_call: -

cdr3_aa: CASSPRPLTGVAGANVLTF
cdr3_nt: TGTGCCAGCAGCCCCCGCCCGCTGACAGGGGTTGCTGGGGCCAACGTCCTGACTTTC
j_call: TRBJ2-6
v_call: TRBV9
clone_size: -
d_call: TRBD1

cdr3_aa: CSVEVRGPNTEAFF
cdr3_nt: TGCAGCGTTGAAGTCAGGGGCCCGAACACTGAAGCTTTCTTT
j_call: TRBJ1-1
v_call: TRBV29-1
clone_size: -
d_call: -

cdr3_aa: CASRQGAWGGYTF
cdr3_nt: TGTGCCAGCAGGCAGGGGGCATGGGGTGGCTACACCTTC
j_call: TRBJ1-2
v_call: TRBV27
clone_size: -
d_call: TRBD1

cdr3_aa: CASSRAGNEQFF
cdr3_nt: TGTGCCAGCAGCCGAGCAGGCAATGAGCAGTTCTTC
j_call: TRBJ2-1
v_call: TRBV11-3
clone_size: -
d_call: -

cdr3_aa: CAIKASGGPGNEQFF
cdr3_nt: TGTGCCATCAAGGCTAGCGGGGGGCCTGGCAATGAGCAGTTCTTC
j_call: TRBJ2-1
v_call: TRBV10-3
clone_size: -
d_call: TRBD2

cdr3_aa: CASSYSRIYGYTF
cdr3_nt: TGTGCCAGCAGTTACTCGAGGATCTATGGCTACACCTTC
j_call: TRBJ1-2
v_call: TRBV6-5
clone_size: -
d_call: -